This passage covers 27 T cell receptor beta chains from one sample sequenced in a study of blood T cell repertoires in COVID-19. Assay: immunoSEQ multiplex PCR; the TCRdb copy retains only in-frame clones and omits some. The table shows 120,000 or so clones, with around 80% occurring only once. The sample consisted of peripheral blood. These receptors all come from a man in his fifties with acute or convalescent COVID-19.

V and J are TRBV15 and TRBJ2-3; possibly TRBD2 for D (6 bases). CDR1 is LNHNV, CDR2 YYDKDF, per germline (reference sequence). Trimming shortened V by 3 bases and J by 2 bases, and 21 bases separated the two germline ends. The CDR3 has 18 amino acids. The CDR3, as DNA: TGTGCCACCAGCAGGGTTACCCCCTTCGGGAGCTACACAGATACGCAGTATTTT. As protein: CATSRVTPFGSYTDTQYF.

The V gene is TRBV28, the J gene TRBJ2-1; 14 bases are a match to TRBD2. CDR1 and CDR2 from the germline V gene are MDHEN and SYDVKM. There are 15 residues in the CDR3. V dropped 5 bases and J dropped 10; count of bases not matched to a gene: 7. The CDR3: CASSTGTSGRVEQFF. CDR3 bases: TGTGCCAGCAGTACGGGGACTAGCGGGAGAGTAGAGCAGTTCTTC.

V usage is TRBV7-7 and J usage is TRBJ2-2, with TRBD2 identical over 9 bases. The CDR3 totals 17 residues. V shed 1 base and J 4 bases; nucleotides not matched to a gene: 7. CDR1 is SSHAT and CDR2 is FNYEAQ in the germline V gene (reference sequence). The CDR3 DNA reads TGTGCCAGCAGCTTAGACGGCGGGGGGGCTACCACCGGGGAGCTGTTTTTT. It encodes CASSLDGGGATTGELFF.

This clone was found a few times. The V call is TRBV18, the J call TRBJ2-7, with D perhaps matching TRBD2 (6 bases). Germline values: CDR1 KGHSH, CDR2 LQKENI. V was shortened by 4 bases and J by 2 bases, with 12 bases between the two germline ends. The CDR3 length is 14 residues. The CDR3 loop is CASSLGGATYEQYF. The CDR3 bases are TGTGCCAGCTCACTAGGCGGGGCAACCTACGAGCAGTACTTC.

The sample holds many counts of this clone. This chain links TRBV20-1 with TRBJ2-3; D uncertain. Germline-derived CDR1 and CDR2 are DFQATT and SNEGSKA (reference sequence). There are 10 residues in the CDR3. V lost 6 bases to trimming and J lost 6 bases, with 7 bases between them. The CDR3 region has the DNA TGCAGTGCCCTGGAGGATACGCAGTATTTT. Encoded protein: CSALEDTQYF.

The chain combines TRBV6-2 or TRBV6-3 with TRBJ1-5; a possible D gene is TRBD1 (6 bases). The CDR3 runs 14 residues. V dropped 5 bases and J dropped 7 bases, with 15 bases sitting between them. CDR1 is MNHEY, CDR2 SVGEGT, per germline. CDR3 bases: TGTGCCAGCAGTCGACCAGGGGCTGGGCAGCCCCAGCATTTT. Its translation: CASSRPGAGQPQHF.

V gene TRBV3-1 (or the pseudogene TRBV3-2) combines with J gene TRBJ2-4; 11 nucleotides agree with TRBD2. The germline V gene has CDR1 LGHDT and CDR2 YNNKEL (reference sequence). With 0 bases clipped from V and 5 bases from J, the junction kept 3 bases outside the gene matches. This CDR3 is 16 amino acids long. This CDR3 is CASSQETSGSQNIQYF. The CDR3 coding sequence is TGTGCCAGCAGCCAAGAAACTAGCGGGAGCCAAAACATTCAGTACTTC.

This sequence joins TRBV6-2 or TRBV6-3 and TRBJ2-2; TRBD2 aligns across 9 bases. V lost 0 bases, J lost 2 bases, and 4 bases stayed unmatched. This CDR3 contains 17 residues. Germline V gives CDR1 MNHEY, CDR2 SVGEGT. The CDR3 sequence is CASSYSKRGANTGELFF. The DNA for the CDR3 is TGTGCCAGCAGTTACTCGAAGCGGGGGGCCAACACCGGGGAGCTGTTTTTT.

J is TRBJ2-7 and V is TRBV11-2; TRBD1 agrees at 10 bases. The CDR3 loop spans 14 amino acids. V shed 5 bases and J 3 bases; nucleotides not matched to a gene: 4. Germline CDR1 and CDR2: SGHAT and FQNNGV. The CDR3: CASSLRTGGYEQYF. The CDR3 bases are TGTGCCAGCAGCCTACGGACAGGGGGCTACGAGCAGTACTTC.

The chain links TRBV7-8 to TRBJ1-5, with D uncertain. The CDR3 totals 15 residues. CDR1 is SGHVS and CDR2 is FQNEAQ in the germline V gene. Trimming took off 7 bases at V and 4 bases at J, with 17 bases between the two ends. The CDR3 DNA reads TGTGCCAGCACCCCGTCTACCAGAGGGAATCAGCCCCAGCATTTT. It translates to CASTPSTRGNQPQHF. Based on the CDR3 plus reference TRBV7-8 and TRBJ1-5, the full variable domain is GAGVSQSPRYKVAKRGQDVALRCDPISGHVSLFWYQQALGQGPEFLTYFQNEAQLDKSGLPSDRFFAERPEGSVSTLKIQRTQQEDSAVYLCASTPSTRGNQPQHFGDGTRLSIL.

The V and J genes are TRBV19 and TRBJ2-5; 7 bases line up with TRBD2. The CDR3 runs to 16 residues. Germline V CDR1 and CDR2: LNHDA, SQIVND (reference sequence). V trimming: 7 bases; J trimming: 7 bases; junction bases outside the gene matches: 18. The CDR3 loop reads CASTPVGGEGRGTQYF. CDR3 nucleotide sequence: TGTGCCAGTACCCCCGTTGGAGGGGAGGGTAGGGGGACCCAGTACTTC.

This clone has a single count. The chain recombines TRBV12-3 or TRBV12-4 with TRBJ1-4; a weak D match, TRBD1 (5 bases). This CDR3 has 13 residues. Trimming took off 7 bases at V and 7 bases at J, with 13 bases between the two ends. DNA for the CDR3: TGTGCCAGCATGACCGCGGGGGGTGAAAAACTGTTTTTT. It encodes CASMTAGGEKLFF.

This clone occurred a few times. The CDR3 coding sequence is TGTGCCAGCAGCGTAGTAGAAAGGGGTGGCGAGCAGTACTTC. Its protein is CASSVVERGGEQYF. The chain has TRBV9 and TRBJ2-7; D possibly corresponds to TRBD1 (5 bases). The CDR3 is made up of 14 amino acids. The germline gives CDR1 SGDLS, CDR2 YYNGEE. V lost 0 bases, J lost 6 bases, and 13 bases lay in between.

The sample holds a few counts of this clone. The V gene is TRBV20-1, the J gene TRBJ1-2; D gene uncertain. Trimming cost V 2 bases and J 4 bases, with 5 bases left between them. The germline CDR1 and CDR2 sequences are DFQATT and SNEGSKA (reference sequence). The CDR3 loop spans 11 amino acids. The CDR3 region has the DNA TGCAGTGCTAGACAACTCTATGGCTACACCTTC. Protein product: CSARQLYGYTF.

This clone has only a few counts. The chain combines TRBV25-1 with TRBJ1-2; the match to TRBD1 covers 7 bases. With V trimmed by 3 bases and J by 0 bases, 7 bases remained unmatched. There are 16 residues in the CDR3. The germline CDR1 and CDR2 sequences are MGHDK and SYGVNS. CDR3 sequence reads: CASSEGAGQTNYGYTF. CDR3 in DNA: TGTGCCAGCAGTGAGGGGGCGGGACAGACTAACTATGGCTACACCTTC.

The V call is TRBV7-6, the J call TRBJ2-1; TRBD2 agrees at 8 bases. Per germline, CDR1 SGHVS and CDR2 FNYEAQ. The CDR3 is made up of 16 amino acids. J lost 5 bases, V lost 4 bases, and 10 bases had no gene match. As DNA, the CDR3 is TGTGCCAGCAGCTCAGTGTCGGGAGGGCCACACAATGAGCAGTTCTTC. This codes for CASSSVSGGPHNEQFF.

The V gene is TRBV5-1, the J gene TRBJ2-5; a weak D match, TRBD1 (5 bases). The germline CDR1 and CDR2 sequences are SGHRS and YFSETQ. CDR3 length: 14 amino acids. V was trimmed by 7 bases and J by 9 bases, leaving 22 bases between them. The chain's CDR3 is CASSIGHRLRAQYF. CDR3 nucleotide sequence: TGCGCCAGCTCAATCGGACACCGCCTAAGGGCCCAGTACTTC. Full variable domain (missing parts from reference TRBV5-1 and TRBJ2-5): KAGVTQTPRYLIKTRGQQVTLSCSPISGHRSVSWYQQTPGQGLQFLFEYFSETQRNKGNFPGRFSGRQFSNSRSEMNVSTLELGDSALYLCASSIGHRLRAQYFGPGTRLLVL.

The chain carries TRBV14 and TRBJ1-2; 10 bases match TRBD1. The CDR3 contains 14 residues. Germline-derived CDR1 and CDR2 are SGHDN and FVKESK. V trimming: 5 bases; J trimming: 7 bases; junction bases outside the gene matches: 7. The chain's CDR3 is CASSSRQGAFGYTF. CDR3 nucleotides: TGTGCCAGCAGCTCGAGACAGGGGGCCTTTGGCTACACCTTC.

CDR3 region: CASSLGQGDTGELFF. In nucleotides, the CDR3 is TGCGCCAGCAGCTTGGGACAGGGGGACACCGGGGAGCTGTTTTTT. The chain couples TRBV5-1 to TRBJ2-2, with 9 bases lining up with TRBD1. The V gene's germline CDR1 is SGHRS and CDR2 YFSETQ. The CDR3 length is 15 residues. Trimming cost V 0 bases and J 3 bases; bases outside gene matches: 0. Supplemented by reference TRBV5-1 and TRBJ2-2, the full variable domain reads KAGVTQTPRYLIKTRGQQVTLSCSPISGHRSVSWYQQTPGQGLQFLFEYFSETQRNKGNFPGRFSGRQFSNSRSEMNVSTLELGDSALYLCASSLGQGDTGELFFGEGSRLTVL.

The J gene is TRBJ2-1, the V gene TRBV7-6; 10 positions agree with TRBD2. The CDR3 extends over 15 amino acids. CDR1 SGHVS and CDR2 FNYEAQ come from the germline V gene. V was pared by 1 base and J by 9 bases, with 6 bases of the junction left unmatched. CDR3: CASSLVSGGAGEQFF. CDR3 bases: TGTGCCAGCAGCTTAGTGAGCGGGGGGGCCGGTGAGCAGTTCTTC. The full variable domain, in which reference TRBV7-6 and TRBJ2-1 provide the parts outside the CDR3, is GAGVSQSPRYKVTKRGQDVALRCDPISGHVSLYWYRQALGQGPEFLTYFNYEAQQDKSGLPNDRFSAERPEGSISTLTIQRTEQRDSAMYRCASSLVSGGAGEQFFGPGTRLTVL.

V usage is TRBV5-1 and J usage is TRBJ1-3; D unclear. CDR1 SGHRS and CDR2 YFSETQ come from the germline V gene. This CDR3 spans 13 amino acids. The ends were cut back, 2 bases at V and 6 bases at J, with 9 bases in the middle. CDR3 sequence (DNA): TGCGCCAGCAGCTTCGGTAGCCAAAACACCATATATTTT. Translated: CASSFGSQNTIYF. Supplemented by reference TRBV5-1 and TRBJ1-3, the full variable domain reads KAGVTQTPRYLIKTRGQQVTLSCSPISGHRSVSWYQQTPGQGLQFLFEYFSETQRNKGNFPGRFSGRQFSNSRSEMNVSTLELGDSALYLCASSFGSQNTIYFGEGSWLTVV.

The CDR3 is CASSQGTGIMKAFF. CDR3 nucleotides: TGTGCCAGCAGCCAAGGGACAGGGATAATGAAAGCTTTCTTT. This chain connects TRBV3-1 (or the pseudogene TRBV3-2) to TRBJ1-1; 8 bases match TRBD1. With 1 base clipped from V and 9 bases from J, the junction kept 7 bases outside the gene matches. There are 14 residues in the CDR3. Germline V gene sequence: CDR1 LGHDT, CDR2 YNNKEL (reference sequence).

The CDR3 spells CASSPRGPEETQYF. CDR3 coding DNA: TGTGCCAGCAGTCCGCGGGGGCCGGAAGAGACCCAGTACTTC. The chain uses TRBV27 and TRBJ2-5; possibly TRBD2 for D (7 bases). The CDR3 consists of 14 residues. Trimming took off 5 bases at V and 3 bases at J, with 13 bases between the two ends. Germline V gives CDR1 MNHEY, CDR2 SMNVEV (reference sequence).

V usage is TRBV28 and J usage is TRBJ1-3, with D uncertain. The CDR3 spans 13 residues. The V gene's germline CDR1 is MDHEN and CDR2 SYDVKM. Trimming removed 7 bases from V and 4 bases from J, with 11 bases in between. CDR3 in DNA: TGTGCCAGCATGAGGGCGTCGGGAAACACCATATATTTT. Its protein is CASMRASGNTIYF.

The V and J genes are TRBV5-6 and TRBJ1-2, with 9 bases matching TRBD1. The V gene's germline CDR1 is SGHDT and CDR2 YYEEEE. The CDR3 contains 15 residues. The trim removed 0 bases at V and 5 bases at J, leaving 5 bases unmatched. The CDR3 DNA is TGTGCCAGCAGCTTGGGTGGGACAGGGATTTATGGCTACACCTTC. Translating it yields CASSLGGTGIYGYTF. The full variable domain, completed using reference TRBV5-6 and TRBJ1-2, is DAGVTQSPTHLIKTRGQQVTLRCSPKSGHDTVSWYQQALGQGPQFIFQYYEEEERQRGNFPDRFSGHQFPNYSSELNVNALLLGDSALYLCASSLGGTGIYGYTFGSGTRLTVV.

The DNA of the CDR3 is TGCAGCGTTGAGCGGGACACAGATACGCAGTATTTT. Amino acids: CSVERDTDTQYF. The rearrangement links TRBV29-1 to TRBJ2-3; a weak D match, TRBD2 (6 bases). With 3 bases removed from V and 2 bases from J, the gap between germline ends came to 6 bases. Germline CDR1 and CDR2: SQVTM and ANQGSEA. The CDR3 runs 12 residues.

In its sample, this clone was seen once. The gene calls are TRBV15 and TRBJ2-2; 10 positions agree with TRBD2. Germline CDR1 LNHNV, CDR2 YYDKDF (reference sequence). Losses at the gene ends were 8 bases for V and 7 bases for J; bases not matched to a gene: 7. The CDR3 runs to 14 residues. The DNA of the CDR3 is TGTGCCACCTTAGAGCGGGAGGGCCTCGGGGAGCTGTTTTTT. This gives the protein CATLEREGLGELFF.